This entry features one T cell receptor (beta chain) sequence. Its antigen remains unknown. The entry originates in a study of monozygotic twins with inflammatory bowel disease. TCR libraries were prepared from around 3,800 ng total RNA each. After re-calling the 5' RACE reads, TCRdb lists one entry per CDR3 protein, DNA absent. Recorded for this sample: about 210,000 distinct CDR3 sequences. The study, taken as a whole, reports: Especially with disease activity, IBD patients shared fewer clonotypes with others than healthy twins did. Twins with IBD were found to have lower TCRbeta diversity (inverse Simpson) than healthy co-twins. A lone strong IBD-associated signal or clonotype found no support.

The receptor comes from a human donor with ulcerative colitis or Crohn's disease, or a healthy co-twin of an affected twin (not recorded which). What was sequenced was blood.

This CDR3 reads CSEKRGGWLETQYF. The V gene is TRBV20-1, the J gene TRBJ2-5; TCRdb picks TRBD2, but there is no DNA to check that call. CDR1 and CDR2 (germline): DFQATT, SNEGSKA (reference sequence). This CDR3 spans 14 amino acids.